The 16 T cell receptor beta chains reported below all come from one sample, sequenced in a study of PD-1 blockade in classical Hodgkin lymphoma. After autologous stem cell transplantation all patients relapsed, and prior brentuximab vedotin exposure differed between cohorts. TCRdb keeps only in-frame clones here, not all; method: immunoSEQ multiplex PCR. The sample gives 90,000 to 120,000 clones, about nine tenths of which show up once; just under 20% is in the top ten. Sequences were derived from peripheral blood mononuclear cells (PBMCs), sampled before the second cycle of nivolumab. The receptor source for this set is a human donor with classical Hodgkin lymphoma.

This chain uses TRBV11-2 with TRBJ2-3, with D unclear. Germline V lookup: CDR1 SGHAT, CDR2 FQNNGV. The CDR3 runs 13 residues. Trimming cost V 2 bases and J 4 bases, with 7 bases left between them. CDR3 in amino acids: CASSLSPPDTQYF. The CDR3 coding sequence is TGTGCCAGCAGCTTATCTCCGCCAGATACGCAGTATTTT.

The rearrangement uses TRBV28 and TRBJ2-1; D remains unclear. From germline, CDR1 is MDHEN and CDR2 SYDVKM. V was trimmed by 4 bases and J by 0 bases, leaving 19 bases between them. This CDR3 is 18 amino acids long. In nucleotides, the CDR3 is TGTGCCAGCAGTTCCCCTCCCGCGCCGGGTAGCTCCTACAATGAGCAGTTCTTC. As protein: CASSSPPAPGSSYNEQFF.

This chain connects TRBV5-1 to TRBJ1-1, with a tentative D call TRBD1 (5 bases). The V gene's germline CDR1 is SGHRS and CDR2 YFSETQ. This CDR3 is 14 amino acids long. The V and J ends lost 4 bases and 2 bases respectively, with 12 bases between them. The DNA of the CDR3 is TGCGCCAGCAGCCCGGACACGGTAAACACTGAAGCTTTCTTT. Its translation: CASSPDTVNTEAFF.

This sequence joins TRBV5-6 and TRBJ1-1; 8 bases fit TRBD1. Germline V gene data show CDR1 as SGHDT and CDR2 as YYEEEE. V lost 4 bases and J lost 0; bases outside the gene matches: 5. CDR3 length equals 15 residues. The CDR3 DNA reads TGTGCCAGCAGCAGGAGGACAGGGATGAACACTGAAGCTTTCTTT. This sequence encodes CASSRRTGMNTEAFF.

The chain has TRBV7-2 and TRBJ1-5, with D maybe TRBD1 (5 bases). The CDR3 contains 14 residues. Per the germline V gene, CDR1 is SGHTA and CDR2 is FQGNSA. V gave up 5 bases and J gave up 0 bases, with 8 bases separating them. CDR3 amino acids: CASSGGTSNQPQHF. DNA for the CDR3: TGTGCCAGCAGCGGGGGAACTAGCAATCAGCCCCAGCATTTT. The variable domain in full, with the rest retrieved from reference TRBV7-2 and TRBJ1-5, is GAGVSQSPSNKVTEKGKDVELRCDPISGHTALYWYRQSLGQGLEFLIYFQGNSAPDKSGLPSDRFSAERTGGSVSTLTIQRTQQEDSAVYLCASSGGTSNQPQHFGDGTRLSIL.

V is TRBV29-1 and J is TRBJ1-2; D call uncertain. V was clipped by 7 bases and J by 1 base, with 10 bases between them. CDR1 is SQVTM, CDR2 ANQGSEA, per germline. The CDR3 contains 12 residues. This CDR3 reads CSAADGNYGYTF. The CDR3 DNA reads TGCAGCGCCGCGGACGGTAACTATGGCTACACCTTC.

CDR3: CASSGGTDNTGELFF. The CDR3 DNA is TGTGCCAGCAGCGGTGGGACTGATAACACCGGGGAGCTGTTTTTT. The J gene is TRBJ2-2, the V gene TRBV9, with D perhaps matching TRBD2 (6 bases). This CDR3 spans 15 amino acids. Germline-derived CDR1 and CDR2 are SGDLS and YYNGEE. Trimming left V 3 bases short and J 2 bases short, with 11 bases between.

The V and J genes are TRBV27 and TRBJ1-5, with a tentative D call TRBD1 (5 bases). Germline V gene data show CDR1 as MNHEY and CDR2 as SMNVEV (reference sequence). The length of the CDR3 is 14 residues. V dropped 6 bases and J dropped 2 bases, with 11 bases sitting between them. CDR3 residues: CASSPSGGNQPQHF. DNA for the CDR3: TGTGCCAGCAGCCCATCGGGGGGCAATCAGCCCCAGCATTTT.

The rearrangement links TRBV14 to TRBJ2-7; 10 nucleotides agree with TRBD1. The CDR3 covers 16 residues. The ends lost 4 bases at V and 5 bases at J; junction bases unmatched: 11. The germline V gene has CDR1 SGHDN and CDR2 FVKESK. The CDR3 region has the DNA TGTGCCAGCAGCCCCTACCTAGGGACAGGGGCGCACGAGCAGTACTTC. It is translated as CASSPYLGTGAHEQYF.

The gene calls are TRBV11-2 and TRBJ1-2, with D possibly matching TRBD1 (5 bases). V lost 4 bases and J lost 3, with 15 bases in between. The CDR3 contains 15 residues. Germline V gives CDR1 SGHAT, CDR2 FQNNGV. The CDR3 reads CASSSAGGFDYGYTF. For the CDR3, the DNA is TGTGCCAGCAGCTCCGCGGGGGGGTTCGACTATGGCTACACCTTC.

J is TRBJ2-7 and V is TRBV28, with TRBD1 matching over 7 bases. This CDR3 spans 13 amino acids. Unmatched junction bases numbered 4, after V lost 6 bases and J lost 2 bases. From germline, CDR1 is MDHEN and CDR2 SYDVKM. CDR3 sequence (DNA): TGTGCCAGCAGCGACAGGGATCCCTACGAGCAGTACTTC. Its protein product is CASSDRDPYEQYF.

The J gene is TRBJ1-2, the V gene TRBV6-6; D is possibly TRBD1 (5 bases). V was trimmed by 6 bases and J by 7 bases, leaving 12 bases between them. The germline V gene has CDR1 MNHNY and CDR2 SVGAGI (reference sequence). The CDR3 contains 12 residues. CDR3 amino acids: CASRPQGGGYTF. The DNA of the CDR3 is TGTGCCAGCAGGCCCCAGGGAGGTGGCTACACCTTC.

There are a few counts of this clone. CDR3 DNA: TGTGCCAGCAGCTTGGAACTAGGGCGGATTCTCCCCAGCAATCAGCCCCAGCATTTT. Translation gives CASSLELGRILPSNQPQHF. The chain is built from TRBV5-8 and TRBJ1-5; no firm D call. The CDR3 loop spans 19 amino acids. The germline V gene encodes CDR1 SGHTS and CDR2 YDEGEE. The V and J ends lost 0 bases and 1 base respectively, with 20 bases between them.

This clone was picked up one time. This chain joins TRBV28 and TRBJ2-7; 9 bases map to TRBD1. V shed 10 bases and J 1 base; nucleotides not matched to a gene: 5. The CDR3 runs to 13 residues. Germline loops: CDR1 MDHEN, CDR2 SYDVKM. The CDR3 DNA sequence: TGTGCCACCACAGGGGGCAGGTCCTACGAGCAGTACTTC. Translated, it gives CATTGGRSYEQYF.

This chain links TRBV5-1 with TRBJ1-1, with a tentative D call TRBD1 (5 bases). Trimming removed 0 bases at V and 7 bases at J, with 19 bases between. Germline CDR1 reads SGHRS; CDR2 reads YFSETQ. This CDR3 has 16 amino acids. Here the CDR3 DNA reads TGCGCCAGCAGCTTGGAGGGGAGTAGGACTGGGGATGAAGCTTTCTTT. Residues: CASSLEGSRTGDEAFF.

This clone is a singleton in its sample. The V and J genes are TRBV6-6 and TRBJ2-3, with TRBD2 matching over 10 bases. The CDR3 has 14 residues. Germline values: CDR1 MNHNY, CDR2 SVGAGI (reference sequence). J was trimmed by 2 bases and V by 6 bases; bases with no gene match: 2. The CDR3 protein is CASRLAGNTDTQYF. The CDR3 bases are TGTGCCAGCAGACTAGCGGGAAACACAGATACGCAGTATTTT.